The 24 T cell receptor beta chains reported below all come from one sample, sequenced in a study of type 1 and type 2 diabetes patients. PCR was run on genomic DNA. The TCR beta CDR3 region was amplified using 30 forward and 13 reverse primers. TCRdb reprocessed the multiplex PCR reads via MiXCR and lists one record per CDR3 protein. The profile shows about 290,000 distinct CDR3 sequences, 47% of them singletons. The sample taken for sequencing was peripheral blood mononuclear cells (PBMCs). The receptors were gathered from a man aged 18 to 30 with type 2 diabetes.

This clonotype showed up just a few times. The DNA for the CDR3 is TGCAGTGCGCGGGACTACGGCACAGATACGCAGTATTTT. Amino acids: CSARDYGTDTQYF. The chain links TRBV20-1 to TRBJ2-3, with 7 bases lining up with TRBD2. The CDR3 consists of 13 residues. Per germline, CDR1 DFQATT and CDR2 SNEGSKA (reference sequence). V lost 6 bases and J lost 1; bases outside the gene matches: 4.

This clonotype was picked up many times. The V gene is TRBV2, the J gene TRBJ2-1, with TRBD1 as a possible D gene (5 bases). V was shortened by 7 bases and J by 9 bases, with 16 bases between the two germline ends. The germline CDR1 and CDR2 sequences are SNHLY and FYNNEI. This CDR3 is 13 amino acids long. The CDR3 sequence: CASKGHASSEQFF. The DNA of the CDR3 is TGTGCCAGCAAAGGACATGCGTCGAGTGAGCAGTTCTTC.

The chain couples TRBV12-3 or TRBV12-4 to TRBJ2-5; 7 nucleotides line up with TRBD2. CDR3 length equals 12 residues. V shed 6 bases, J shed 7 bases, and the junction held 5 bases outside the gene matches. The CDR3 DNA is TGTGCCAGCAGGCTGGGGGGGGGGACCCAGTACTTC. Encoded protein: CASRLGGGTQYF.

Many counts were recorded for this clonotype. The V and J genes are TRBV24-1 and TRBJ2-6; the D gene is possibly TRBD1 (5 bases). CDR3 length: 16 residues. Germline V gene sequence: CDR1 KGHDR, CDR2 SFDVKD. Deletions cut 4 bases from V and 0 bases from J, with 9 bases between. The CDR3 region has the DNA TGTGCCACCAGTGACCCGGACACCTCTGGGGCCAACGTCCTGACTTTC. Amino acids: CATSDPDTSGANVLTF.

The CDR3 here is CASSPLGMGTGDTEAFF. The CDR3 DNA reads as TGTGCCAGCAGCCCCCTCGGGATGGGGACGGGGGACACTGAAGCTTTCTTT. This rearrangement joins TRBV14 to TRBJ1-1, with TRBD1 as a possible D gene (5 bases). This CDR3 has 17 residues. Germline loops: CDR1 SGHDN, CDR2 FVKESK. V was pared by 4 bases and J by 3 bases, with 21 bases between.

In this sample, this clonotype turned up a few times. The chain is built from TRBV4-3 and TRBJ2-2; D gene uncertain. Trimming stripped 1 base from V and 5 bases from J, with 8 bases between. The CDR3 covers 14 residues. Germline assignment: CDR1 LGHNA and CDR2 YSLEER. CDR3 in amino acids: CASSQAQWTGELFF. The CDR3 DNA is TGCGCCAGCAGCCAAGCACAATGGACCGGGGAGCTGTTTTTT.

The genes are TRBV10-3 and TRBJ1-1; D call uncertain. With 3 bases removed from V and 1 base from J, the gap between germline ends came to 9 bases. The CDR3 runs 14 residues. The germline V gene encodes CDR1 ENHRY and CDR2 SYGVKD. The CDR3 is CAISDHRKNTEAFF. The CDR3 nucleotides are TGTGCCATCAGTGACCACAGAAAGAACACTGAAGCTTTCTTT.

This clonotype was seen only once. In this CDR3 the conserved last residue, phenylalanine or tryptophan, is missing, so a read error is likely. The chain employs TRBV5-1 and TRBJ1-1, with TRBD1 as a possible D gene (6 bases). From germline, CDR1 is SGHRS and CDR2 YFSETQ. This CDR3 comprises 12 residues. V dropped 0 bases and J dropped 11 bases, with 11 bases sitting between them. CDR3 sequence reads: CASSLEGGQAFY. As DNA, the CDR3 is TGCGCCAGCAGCTTGGAGGGGGGCCAGGCTTTCTAT.

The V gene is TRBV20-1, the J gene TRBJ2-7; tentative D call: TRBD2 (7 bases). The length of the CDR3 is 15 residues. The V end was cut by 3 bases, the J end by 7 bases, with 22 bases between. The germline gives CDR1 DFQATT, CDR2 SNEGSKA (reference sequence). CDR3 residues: CSARARDAGAREQYF. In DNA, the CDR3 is TGCAGTGCTAGGGCTCGGGACGCGGGGGCCCGGGAGCAGTACTTC.

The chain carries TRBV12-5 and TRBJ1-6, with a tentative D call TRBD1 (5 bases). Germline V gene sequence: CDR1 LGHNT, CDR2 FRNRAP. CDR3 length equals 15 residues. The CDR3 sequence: CASHKNAGNNSPLHF. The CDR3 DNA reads TGTGCCAGCCACAAAAACGCAGGGAACAATTCACCCCTCCACTTT.

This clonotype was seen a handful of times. CDR3 sequence: CSVTYSYNEQFF. The CDR3, as DNA: TGCAGCGTGACTTACTCCTACAATGAGCAGTTCTTC. This sequence joins TRBV29-1 and TRBJ2-1; D ambiguous. V was clipped by 6 bases and J by 0 bases, with 6 bases between them. Germline V gene data show CDR1 as SQVTM and CDR2 as ANQGSEA. This CDR3 comprises 12 residues.

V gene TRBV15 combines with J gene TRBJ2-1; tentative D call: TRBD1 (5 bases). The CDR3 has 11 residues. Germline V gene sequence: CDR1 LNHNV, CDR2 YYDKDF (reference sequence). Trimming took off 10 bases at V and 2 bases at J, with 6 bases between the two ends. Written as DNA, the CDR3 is TGTGCCAGCAGGGCCTACAATGAGCAGTTCTTC. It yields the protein CASRAYNEQFF.

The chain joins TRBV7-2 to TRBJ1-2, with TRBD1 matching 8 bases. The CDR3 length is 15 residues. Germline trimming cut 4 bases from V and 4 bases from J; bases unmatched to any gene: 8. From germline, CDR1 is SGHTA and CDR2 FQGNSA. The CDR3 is CASSSGQGSVYGYTF. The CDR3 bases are TGTGCCAGCAGCTCCGGACAGGGATCGGTCTATGGCTACACCTTC. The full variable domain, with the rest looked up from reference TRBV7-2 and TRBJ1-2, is GAGVSQSPSNKVTEKGKDVELRCDPISGHTALYWYRQSLGQGLEFLIYFQGNSAPDKSGLPSDRFSAERTGGSVSTLTIQRTQQEDSAVYLCASSSGQGSVYGYTFGSGTRLTVV.

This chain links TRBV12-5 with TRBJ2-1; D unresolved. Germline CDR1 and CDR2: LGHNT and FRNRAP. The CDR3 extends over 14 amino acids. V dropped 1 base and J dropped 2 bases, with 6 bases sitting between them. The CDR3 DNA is TGTGCTAGTGGTTTGGCGGCTACCTACAATGAGCAGTTCTTC. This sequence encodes CASGLAATYNEQFF.

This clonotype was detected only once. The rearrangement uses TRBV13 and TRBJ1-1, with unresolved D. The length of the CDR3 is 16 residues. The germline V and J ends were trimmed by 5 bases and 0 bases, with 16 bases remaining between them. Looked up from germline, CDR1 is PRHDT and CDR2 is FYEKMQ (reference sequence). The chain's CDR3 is CASSPTGRPMNTEAFF. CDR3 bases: TGTGCCAGCAGCCCCACGGGCAGGCCCATGAACACTGAAGCTTTCTTT.

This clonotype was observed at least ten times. CDR3 DNA sequence: TGTGCCAGTAAAGACAGGAACTATGGCTACACCTTC. This sequence encodes CASKDRNYGYTF. The V gene is TRBV19, the J gene TRBJ1-2; tentatively, D is TRBD1 (6 bases). V gave up 7 bases and J gave up 2 bases, with 8 bases separating them. The germline V gene has CDR1 LNHDA and CDR2 SQIVND (reference sequence). The CDR3 spans 12 residues.

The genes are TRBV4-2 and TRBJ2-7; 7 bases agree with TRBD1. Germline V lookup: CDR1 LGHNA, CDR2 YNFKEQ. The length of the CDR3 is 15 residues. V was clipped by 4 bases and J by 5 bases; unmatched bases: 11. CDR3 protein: CASSLSRDRVHEQYF. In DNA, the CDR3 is TGTGCCAGCAGCCTAAGTCGAGACAGGGTCCACGAGCAGTACTTC.

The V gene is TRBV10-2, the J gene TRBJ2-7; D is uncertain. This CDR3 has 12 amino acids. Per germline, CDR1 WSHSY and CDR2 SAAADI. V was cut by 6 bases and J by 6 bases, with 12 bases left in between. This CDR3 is CASSPGVGEQYF. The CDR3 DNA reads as TGCGCCAGCAGCCCGGGCGTGGGCGAGCAGTACTTC.

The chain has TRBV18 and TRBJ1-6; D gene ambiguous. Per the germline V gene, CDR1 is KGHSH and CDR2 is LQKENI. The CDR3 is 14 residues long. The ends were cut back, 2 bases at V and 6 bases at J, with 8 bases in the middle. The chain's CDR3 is CASSPETANSPLHF. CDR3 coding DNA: TGTGCCAGCTCACCAGAGACGGCTAATTCACCCCTCCACTTT.

CDR3 nucleotide sequence: TGTGCCTGGAGTGTAGGCGGGGGCTCCGAGCAGTACTTC. This codes for CAWSVGGGSEQYF. The chain couples TRBV30 to TRBJ2-7; TRBD2 might be the D (7 bases). V shed 0 bases and J shed 6 bases, with 12 bases lying between them. The CDR3 consists of 13 residues. Germline V lookup: CDR1 GTSNPN, CDR2 SVGIG (reference sequence).

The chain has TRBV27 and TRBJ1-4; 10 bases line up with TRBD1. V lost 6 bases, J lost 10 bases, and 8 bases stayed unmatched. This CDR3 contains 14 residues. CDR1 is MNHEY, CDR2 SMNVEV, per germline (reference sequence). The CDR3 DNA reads TGTGCCAGCAGCCTCCGGACAGGGGGTGGAAAACTGTTTTTT. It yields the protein CASSLRTGGGKLFF.

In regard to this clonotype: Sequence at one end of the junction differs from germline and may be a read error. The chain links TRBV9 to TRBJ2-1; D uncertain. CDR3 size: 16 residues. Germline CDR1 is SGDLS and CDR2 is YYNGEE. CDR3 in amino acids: CASSLGFWEQDNGQFF. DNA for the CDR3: TGTGCCAGCAGCTTAGGGTTTTGGGAACAAGACAATGGGCAGTTCTTC.

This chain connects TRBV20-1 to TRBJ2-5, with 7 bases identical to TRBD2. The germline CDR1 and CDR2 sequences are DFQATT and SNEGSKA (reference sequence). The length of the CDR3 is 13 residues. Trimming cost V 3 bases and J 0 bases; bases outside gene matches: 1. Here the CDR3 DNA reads TGCAGTGCTAGGCGGGAGAACCAAGAGACCCAGTACTTC. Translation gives CSARRENQETQYF.

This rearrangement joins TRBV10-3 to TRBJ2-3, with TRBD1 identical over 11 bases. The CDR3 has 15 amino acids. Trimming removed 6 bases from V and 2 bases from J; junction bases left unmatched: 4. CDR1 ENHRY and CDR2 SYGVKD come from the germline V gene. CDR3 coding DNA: TGTGCCATCAGCACGGGACAGGGGGACACAGATACGCAGTATTTT. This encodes CAISTGQGDTDTQYF.